One T cell receptor (beta chain) is described in this entry. TCRdb called the PCR reads again in MiXCR, with one record for every CDR3 protein. Among about 14,000 distinct CDR3 sequences listed, almost 50% were seen once. The data were taken from a study of tumor-infiltrating lymphocytes in oesophageal squamous cell carcinoma. The CDR3 is made up of 16 amino acids. V lost 5 bases to trimming and J lost 3 bases, with 17 bases between them. From germline, CDR1 is SGHVS and CDR2 FNYEAQ. Sequenced sample: blood. V and J are TRBV7-6 and TRBJ1-5, with a tentative D call TRBD1 (6 bases). The sequence was collected from a male donor with esophageal squamous cell carcinoma. The CDR3 is CASSPQQGFVNQPQHF. DNA for the CDR3: TGTGCCAGCAGCCCACAACAGGGTTTTGTCAATCAGCCCCAGCATTTT.